These 17 T cell receptor beta chains came from one sample sequenced in a study of vaccination effects on CD4 cells after COVID-19. Their antigen targets remain unknown. Data came from immunoSEQ multiplex PCR; TCRdb stores just in-frame clones and leaves some out. The data contain about 50,000 clones, about four fifths of them singletons. Investigators separated out CD4+ T cells once less than 11 days of culture had passed. The person had PCR-confirmed SARS-CoV-2 infection between March and December 2020. Every participant took two doses of the BNT162b2 or mRNA-1273 vaccine. The material was CD4+ T cells from PBMCs cultured without peptide, obtained after COVID-19 vaccination. The receptors derive from a human donor who had a prior SARS-CoV-2 infection.

CDR3 nucleotide sequence: TGCGCCAGCAGCTTACGGCAGGGGGCGATCGAGCAGTACTTC. It specifies CASSLRQGAIEQYF. This chain joins TRBV5-1 and TRBJ2-7; 8 nucleotides line up with TRBD1. Losses at the gene ends were 2 bases for V and 6 bases for J; bases not matched to a gene: 7. Germline assignment: CDR1 SGHRS and CDR2 YFSETQ. The CDR3 is 14 amino acids.

The rearrangement joins TRBV4-2 to TRBJ2-7, with 8 bases that match TRBD2. V lost 1 base, J lost 3 bases, and 11 bases stayed unmatched. CDR1 and CDR2 from the germline V gene are LGHNA and YNFKEQ. CDR3 length equals 17 residues. The DNA of the CDR3 is TGTGCCAGCAGCCAAGGCCCCTGGAGTAGCGGGATCTACGAGCAGTACTTC. Its protein product is CASSQGPWSSGIYEQYF.

V gene TRBV19 combines with J gene TRBJ2-2; 7 nucleotides align to TRBD1. Germline-derived CDR1 and CDR2 are LNHDA and SQIVND (reference sequence). The CDR3 contains 14 residues. V lost 0 bases and J lost 10; bases outside the gene matches: 5. CDR3 bases: TGTGCCAGTAGTATAGAAAGGCAGGGGGTGGAGCTGTTTTTT. Encoded protein: CASSIERQGVELFF.

This clone was found a few times. J is TRBJ1-1 and V is TRBV7-3; D is unresolved. Germline CDR1 is SGHTA and CDR2 is FQGTGA. The CDR3 spans 13 residues. V was clipped by 4 bases and J by 1 base, with 7 bases between them. Here the CDR3 reads CASSSDGNTEAFF. CDR3 bases: TGTGCCAGCAGCTCCGACGGGAACACTGAAGCTTTCTTT.

This clone was observed a few times. The J gene is TRBJ2-7, the V gene TRBV6-2 or TRBV6-3; the D is unclear. V gave up 0 bases and J gave up 0 bases, with 12 bases separating them. Germline CDR1 is MNHEY and CDR2 is SVGEGT. The CDR3 is 16 amino acids. The CDR3 DNA is TGTGCCAGCAGTTACTCCGACCCTCGGTCCTCCTACGAGCAGTACTTC. Translating it yields CASSYSDPRSSYEQYF.

The gene calls are TRBV2 and TRBJ2-5; D is ambiguous. Germline V gene lookup returns CDR1 SNHLY and CDR2 FYNNEI. CDR3 length: 14 residues. The V and J ends lost 2 bases and 2 bases respectively, with 9 bases between them. The CDR3 DNA follows: TGTGCCAGCAGTGAATTCACAGCTCAAGAGACCCAGTACTTC. It specifies CASSEFTAQETQYF. Looking up the rest from reference TRBV2 and TRBJ2-5 gives the full variable domain: EPEVTQTPSHQVTQMGQEVILRCVPISNHLYFYWYRQILGQKVEFLVSFYNNEISEKSEIFDDQFSVERPDGSNFTLKIRSTKLEDSAMYFCASSEFTAQETQYFGPGTRLLVL.

The V gene is TRBV5-6, the J gene TRBJ2-3; 8 bases line up with TRBD2. J lost 2 bases, V lost 0 bases, and 5 bases had no gene match. Germline-derived CDR1 and CDR2 are SGHDT and YYEEEE. This CDR3 is 16 amino acids long. DNA of the CDR3: TGTGCCAGCAGCTTGGGGCCACTAGCGGTCACAGATACGCAGTATTTT. This sequence encodes CASSLGPLAVTDTQYF.

In its sample, this clone was seen a few times. J is TRBJ1-2 and V is TRBV18, with 9 bases fitting TRBD1. Trimming took 6 bases from V and 7 from J; bases not matched to a gene: 6. Looked up from germline, CDR1 is KGHSH and CDR2 is LQKENI. The CDR3 loop spans 13 amino acids. CDR3 nucleotide sequence: TGTGCCAGCTCCCAGGGACAGGGCTTTGGCTACACCTTC. It codes for CASSQGQGFGYTF.

This sequence joins TRBV3-1 (or the pseudogene TRBV3-2) and TRBJ2-3, with 8 bases aligning to TRBD2. Germline lookup yields CDR1 LGHDT and CDR2 YNNKEL (reference sequence). Germline trimming cut 0 bases from V and 4 bases from J; bases unmatched to any gene: 9. The CDR3 has 17 residues. The CDR3 DNA reads as TGTGCCAGCAGCCAAGATTATCGGGGGGGGTTCCCAGATACGCAGTATTTT. This encodes CASSQDYRGGFPDTQYF.

V and J are TRBV15 and TRBJ2-7; D possibly corresponds to TRBD2 (6 bases). Germline CDR1 and CDR2: LNHNV and YYDKDF (reference sequence). The ends were cut back, 1 base at V and 4 bases at J, with 8 bases in the middle. This CDR3 comprises 13 residues. The CDR3 protein is CATSRGGVYEQYF. Here the CDR3 DNA reads TGTGCCACCAGCAGAGGGGGGGTGTACGAGCAGTACTTC.

The chain joins TRBV5-1 to TRBJ2-1; 12 positions match TRBD2. The ends lost 4 bases at V and 10 bases at J; junction bases unmatched: 3. The CDR3 runs to 13 residues. Germline V CDR1 and CDR2: SGHRS, YFSETQ. CDR3 sequence reads: CASSQGLAGEQFF. The DNA for the CDR3 is TGCGCCAGCAGCCAAGGACTAGCGGGAGAGCAGTTCTTC.

The CDR3 bases are TGCGCCAGCAGCCCAGACAGGGGGCTAGCCGGGGAGCTGTTTTTT. Translating it yields CASSPDRGLAGELFF. The chain recombines TRBV5-1 with TRBJ2-2, with 10 nucleotides matching TRBD1. The CDR3 sequence is 15 residues long. J was trimmed by 6 bases and V by 4 bases; bases with no gene match: 6. Germline V gene lookup returns CDR1 SGHRS and CDR2 YFSETQ.

The chain joins TRBV29-1 to TRBJ2-3; a weak D match, TRBD1 (6 bases). V dropped 7 bases and J dropped 4 bases, with 15 bases sitting between them. The CDR3 has 13 residues. Germline CDR1 reads SQVTM; CDR2 reads ANQGSEA. The CDR3 nucleotides are TGCAGCGCTGGGACACCCGAGCCAGATACGCAGTATTTT. Amino acids: CSAGTPEPDTQYF.

The chain carries TRBV9 and TRBJ2-1, with 10 bases aligning to TRBD2. Unmatched junction bases numbered 10, after V lost 2 bases and J lost 8 bases. CDR1 is SGDLS and CDR2 is YYNGEE in the germline V gene. The CDR3 loop spans 16 amino acids. CDR3 in DNA: TGTGCCAGCAGCGTTATTAGCGGGGGGCCCGGCTATGAGCAGTTCTTC. Protein product: CASSVISGGPGYEQFF.

This chain links TRBV5-1 with TRBJ2-1, with TRBD1 matching 7 bases. Trimming removed 3 bases from V and 5 bases from J; junction bases left unmatched: 5. CDR1 is SGHRS, CDR2 YFSETQ, per germline. This CDR3 is 14 amino acids long. The CDR3 protein is CASSYGTEDNEQFF. In DNA form, the CDR3 reads TGCGCCAGCAGCTACGGGACAGAAGACAATGAGCAGTTCTTC.

This chain uses TRBV6-5 with TRBJ2-5; maybe TRBD2 (6 bases). Germline V gives CDR1 MNHEY, CDR2 SVGAGI. This CDR3 is 15 amino acids long. Trimming shortened V by 7 bases and J by 5 bases, and 20 bases separated the two germline ends. CDR3 loop: CASNRYGTPRETQYF. As DNA, the CDR3 is TGTGCCAGCAATAGGTATGGGACTCCACGGGAGACCCAGTACTTC.

The J gene is TRBJ1-1, the V gene TRBV7-2; D is unresolved. V was clipped by 6 bases and J by 1 base, with 9 bases between them. The germline gives CDR1 SGHTA, CDR2 FQGNSA. The CDR3 consists of 13 residues. The CDR3 coding sequence is TGTGCCAGCAGGGAAGTGGAGAACACTGAAGCTTTCTTT. Encoded protein: CASREVENTEAFF.